This T cell receptor (beta chain) was identified in a study of blood T cell repertoires in COVID-19 (dated by TCRdb to about 2020). Describing the broader study: Samples covering the acute and convalescent phases of COVID-19 were provided by collaborators in the United States, Italy and Spain. The sample metadata nearly always contained a de-identified subject ID, COVID-19 status, age in years and sex. Samples were obtained from the ongoing ImmuneRACE study (first 160 participants) and from over 1,000 subjects provided by 6 global collaborators. A freely available public database, intended as a resource for researchers studying the immune response to SARS-CoV-2, is where the repertoires were released. Where available, HLA class I and class II types were taken from metadata supplied by the sample provider and were not determined by assay-based typing. The dataset comprised deeply sampled blood TCRbeta repertoires from subjects exposed to, actively infected with, or recovered from COVID-19. The material from the prospective study consisted of cDNA or gDNA derived from T cells, B-cell-depleted T cells, or PBMCs.

In Seattle, one collaborating source enrolled patients while the infection was active and tracked those patients longitudinally over the course of disease. Whole blood was collected in K2EDTA tubes by collaborating institutions according to the institutions' own protocols. For TCRbeta analysis, collaborators shipped samples in one of three forms: frozen whole blood, isolated PBMCs, or DNA extracted from either of those sample types. In this sample, this clone turned up once. Its binding antigen is unknown. Base quality data are lacking; no much larger clone is found one base away. The research as a whole found: The amount of clinical and demographic metadata varied by source and participant and was provided uncurated.

The germline V gene (reference sequence) gives CDR1 as LGHDT and CDR2 as YNNKEL. Cut back by 3 bases and 1 base, the V and J ends lie 6 bases apart. The CDR3, cysteine through phenylalanine, is 13 amino acids long. Only the CDR3 DNA stays, 39 bases, in frame from base 1. TCRbeta CDR3 regions were amplified from genomic DNA using the immunoSEQ Assay, a bias-controlled multiplex PCR. Per the authors' processing: The number of nucleated cells in each sample was estimated by amplification of reference gene primers within the assay. Sequence reads were collapsed and filtered to measure the absolute abundance of every unique TCRbeta CDR3 rearrangement. Productive Simpson clonality was computed per sample as the square root of Simpson's diversity index over productive rearrangements. What TCRdb holds here is the immuneACCESS table cut down to in-frame rearrangements. Part of the clones is not present; checked against another copy, under half of the missing clones reflect an unresolved V gene, and the others are unexplained. D and trimming come from the DNA, and the V and J calls and clone size come from that table. Counted in this sample were a few hundred thousand clones; around 88% of them appeared once. The leading ten clones occupy around 1.6% of the sample.

This receptor was taken from a woman in her twenties or thirties with COVID-19, enrolled during active disease. The sample taken for sequencing was peripheral blood. The chain is made from TRBV3-1 (or the pseudogene TRBV3-2) and TRBJ2-5; no D gene is confidently identified. The DNA is as follows: TGTGCCAGCAGCCATGCGTCCCAAGAGACCCAGTACTTC. This is translated as CASSHASQETQYF.